By proportion, the clone carrying this T cell receptor (beta chain) is medium-sized (0.01 to 0.1%). The V end lost 5 bases, the J end lost 4 bases, and 9 bases lay between the germline ends. Germline CDR1 and CDR2: PRHDT and FYEKMQ (reference sequence). The CDR3 runs 14 residues. This sample was taken from a study of T cell repertoires in aging, cancer and after chemotherapy. Multiplex touch-down PCR with TRB-A/B primers amplified rearranged V-D-J TRB sequences. TCRdb analysed the multiplex PCR reads with MiXCR anew, one entry per CDR3 protein. The table includes roughly 6,200 distinct CDR3 sequences, 25% to 30% detected once. TCR beta rearrangements were amplified from peripheral blood genomic DNA.

J is TRBJ2-6 and V is TRBV13; the D gene is possibly TRBD2 (6 bases). The sequence derives from a human donor in good health. Sample: blood. The CDR3 nucleotides are TGTGCCAGCAGCCCTGGAGGGGGGGCCAACGTCCTGACTTTC. This translates into CASSPGGGANVLTF.